The following is a TCR beta chain sequence with its context. The antigen remains undetermined. The germline gives CDR1 LGHDT, CDR2 YNNKEL (reference sequence). CDR3 length equals 14 residues. Trimming at V came to 0 bases and at J to 11 bases, leaving 3 bases not matched to a gene. For ophthalmopathy patients, the Clinical Activity Score was at least 3 and the NOSPECS grade at least 4; duration was under 3 months. Fresh 10 ml peripheral blood yielded PBMCs. The source of the sample is a study of T cells in Graves' hyperthyroidism and ophthalmopathy. Points from the study as a whole: Ophthalmopathy could be told apart from stable hyperthyroidism with a 13 V-J model. In blood, most of the thyroid clonotypes expanded above 0.001 were also present.

Amplification targeted TCR beta CDR3 regions from RNA transcripts. The TCR CDR3 was amplified in a first-round RT-PCR using the HTBI primer set. TCRdb passed the multiplex PCR reads through MiXCR, listing each CDR3 protein once. The sample holds around 600,000 distinct CDR3 sequences, roughly 15% seen once. The source is a woman aged 50 to 65 with Graves' ophthalmopathy. The sequencing input was blood. The chain uses TRBV3-1 and TRBJ1-6, with 8 positions matching TRBD1. CDR3 sequence (DNA): TGTGCCAGCAGCCAAGACAGGGGGCTAACACCCCTCCACTTT. This translates into CASSQDRGLTPLHF.